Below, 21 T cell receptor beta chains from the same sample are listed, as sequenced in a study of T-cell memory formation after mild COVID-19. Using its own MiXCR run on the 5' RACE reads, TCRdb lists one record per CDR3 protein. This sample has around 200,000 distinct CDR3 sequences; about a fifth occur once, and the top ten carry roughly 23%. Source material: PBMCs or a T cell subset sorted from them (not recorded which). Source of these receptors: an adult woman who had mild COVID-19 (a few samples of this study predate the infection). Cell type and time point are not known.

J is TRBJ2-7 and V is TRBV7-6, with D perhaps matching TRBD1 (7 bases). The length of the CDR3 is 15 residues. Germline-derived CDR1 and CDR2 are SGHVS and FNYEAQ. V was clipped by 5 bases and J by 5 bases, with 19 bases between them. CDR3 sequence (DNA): TGTGCCAGCAGCCCCTCCCGGCAGGGGGGCAACGAGCAGTACTTC. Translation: CASSPSRQGGNEQYF.

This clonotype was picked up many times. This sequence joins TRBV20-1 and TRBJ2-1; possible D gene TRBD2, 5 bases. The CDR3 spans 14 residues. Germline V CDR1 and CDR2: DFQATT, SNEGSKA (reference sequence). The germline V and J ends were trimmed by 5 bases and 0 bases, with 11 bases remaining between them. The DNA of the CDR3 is TGCAGTGCTCCTAGCTCTTCCTCCTACAATGAGCAGTTCTTC. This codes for CSAPSSSSYNEQFF.

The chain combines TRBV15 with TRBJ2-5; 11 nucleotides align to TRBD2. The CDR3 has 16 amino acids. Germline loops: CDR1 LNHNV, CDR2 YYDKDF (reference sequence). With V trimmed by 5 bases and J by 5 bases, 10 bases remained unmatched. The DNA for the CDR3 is TGTGCCACCAGCCTCTGGGAAGTAGCGGGGGGGGAGACCCAGTACTTC. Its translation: CATSLWEVAGGETQYF.

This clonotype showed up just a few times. In nucleotides, the CDR3 is TGTGCCAGCAGCTTAGTATGGCACGAGCAGTACTTC. Protein sequence: CASSLVWHEQYF. The chain couples TRBV11-2 to TRBJ2-7; no reliable D call. The CDR3 sequence is 12 residues long. Germline values: CDR1 SGHAT, CDR2 FQNNGV. V lost 1 base and J lost 5, with 6 bases in between.

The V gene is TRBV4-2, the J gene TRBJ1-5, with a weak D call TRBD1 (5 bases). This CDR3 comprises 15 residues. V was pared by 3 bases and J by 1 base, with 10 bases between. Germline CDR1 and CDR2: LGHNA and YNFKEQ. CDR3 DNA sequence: TGTGCCAGCAGCCAGACAGACGAAAGCAATCAGCCCCAGCATTTT. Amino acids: CASSQTDESNQPQHF.

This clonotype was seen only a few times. The CDR3 is CATQTDPSNQPQHF. The CDR3 region has the DNA TGTGCCACCCAGACAGATCCTAGCAATCAGCCCCAGCATTTT. The chain recombines TRBV2 with TRBJ1-5; maybe TRBD1 (5 bases). CDR1 is SNHLY and CDR2 is FYNNEI in the germline V gene. The CDR3 spans 14 residues. V lost 10 bases to trimming and J lost 0 bases, with 13 bases between them.

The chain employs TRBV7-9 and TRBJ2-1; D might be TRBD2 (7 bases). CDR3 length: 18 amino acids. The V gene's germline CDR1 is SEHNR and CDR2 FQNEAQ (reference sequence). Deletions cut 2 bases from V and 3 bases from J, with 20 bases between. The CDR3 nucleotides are TGTGCCAGCAGCTTACCGTGGGGGGGGCAGATAGACTACAATGAGCAGTTCTTC. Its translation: CASSLPWGGQIDYNEQFF.

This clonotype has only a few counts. The CDR3 coding sequence is TGTGCCAGCAGCCAAGGGGCCTATGGCTACACCTTC. It codes for CASSQGAYGYTF. V usage is TRBV14 and J usage is TRBJ1-2, with D hard to call. From germline, CDR1 is SGHDN and CDR2 FVKESK. Trimming pared 1 base from V and 4 bases from J, leaving 4 bases between. The length of the CDR3 is 12 residues.

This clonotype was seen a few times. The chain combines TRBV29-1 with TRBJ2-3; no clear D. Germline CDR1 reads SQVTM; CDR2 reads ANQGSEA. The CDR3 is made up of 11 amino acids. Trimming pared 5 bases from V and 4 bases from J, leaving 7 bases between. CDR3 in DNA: TGCAGCGTTCTGACGGCAGATACGCAGTATTTT. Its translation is CSVLTADTQYF.

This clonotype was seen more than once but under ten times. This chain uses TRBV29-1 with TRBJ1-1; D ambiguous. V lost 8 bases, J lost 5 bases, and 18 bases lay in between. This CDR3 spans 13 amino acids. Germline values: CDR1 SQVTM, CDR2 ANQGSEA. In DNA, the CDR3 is TGCAGCCCCTTGCCCGCAGAGGAGACTGAAGCTTTCTTT. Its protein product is CSPLPAEETEAFF.

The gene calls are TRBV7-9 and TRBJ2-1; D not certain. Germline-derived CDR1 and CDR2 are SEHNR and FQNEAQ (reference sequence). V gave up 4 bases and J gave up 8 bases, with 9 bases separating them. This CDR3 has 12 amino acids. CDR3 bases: TGTGCCAGCAGCTCCTCAAGTTATGAGCAGTTCTTC. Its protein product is CASSSSSYEQFF.

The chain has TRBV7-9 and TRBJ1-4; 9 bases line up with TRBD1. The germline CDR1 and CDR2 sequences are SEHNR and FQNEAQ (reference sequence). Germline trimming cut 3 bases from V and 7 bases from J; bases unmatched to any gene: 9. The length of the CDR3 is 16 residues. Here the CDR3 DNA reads TGTGCCAGCAGCTTCGGAACAGGGGGCCCCCGTGAAAAACTGTTTTTT. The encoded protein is CASSFGTGGPREKLFF.

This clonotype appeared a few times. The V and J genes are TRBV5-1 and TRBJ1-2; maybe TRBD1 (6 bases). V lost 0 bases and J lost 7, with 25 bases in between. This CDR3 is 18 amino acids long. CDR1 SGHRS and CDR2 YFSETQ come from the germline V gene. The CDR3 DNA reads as TGCGCCAGCAGCTTGGGGCCCAGGGGCCAGCGGTTGAGGAGTGGCTACACCTTC. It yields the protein CASSLGPRGQRLRSGYTF.

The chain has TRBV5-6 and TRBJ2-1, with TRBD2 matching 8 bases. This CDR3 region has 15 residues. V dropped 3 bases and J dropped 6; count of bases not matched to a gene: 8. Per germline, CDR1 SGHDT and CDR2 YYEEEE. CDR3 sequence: CASSSAWLAGNEQFF. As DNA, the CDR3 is TGTGCCAGCAGCTCGGCGTGGCTAGCGGGCAATGAGCAGTTCTTC.

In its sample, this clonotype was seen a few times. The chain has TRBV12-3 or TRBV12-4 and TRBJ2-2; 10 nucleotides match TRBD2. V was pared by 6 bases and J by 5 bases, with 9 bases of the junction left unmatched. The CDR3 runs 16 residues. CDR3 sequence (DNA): TGTGCCAGCAGATCAGCGGGAGGGCCGGGGACCGGGGAGCTGTTTTTT. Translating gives CASRSAGGPGTGELFF.

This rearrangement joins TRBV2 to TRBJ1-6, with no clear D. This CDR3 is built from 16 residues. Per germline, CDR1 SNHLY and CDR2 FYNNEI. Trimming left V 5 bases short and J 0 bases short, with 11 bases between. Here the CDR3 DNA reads TGTGCCAGCAGTCCTACACTTAGCTCCTATAATTCACCCCTCCACTTT. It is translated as CASSPTLSSYNSPLHF.

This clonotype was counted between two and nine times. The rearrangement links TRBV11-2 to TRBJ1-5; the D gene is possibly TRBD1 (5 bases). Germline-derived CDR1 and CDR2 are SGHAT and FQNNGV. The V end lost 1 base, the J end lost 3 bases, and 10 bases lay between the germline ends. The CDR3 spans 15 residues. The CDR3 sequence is CASSLGGWDNQPQHF. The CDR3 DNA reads TGTGCCAGCAGCTTAGGGGGGTGGGACAATCAGCCCCAGCATTTT.

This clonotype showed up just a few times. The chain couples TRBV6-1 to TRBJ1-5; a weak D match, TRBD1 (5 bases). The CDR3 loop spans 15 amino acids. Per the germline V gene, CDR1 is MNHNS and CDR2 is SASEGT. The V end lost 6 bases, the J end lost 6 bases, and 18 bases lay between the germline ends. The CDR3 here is CASRSAGTSGQPQHF. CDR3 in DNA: TGTGCCAGCAGGAGCGCAGGGACCTCCGGTCAGCCCCAGCATTTT.

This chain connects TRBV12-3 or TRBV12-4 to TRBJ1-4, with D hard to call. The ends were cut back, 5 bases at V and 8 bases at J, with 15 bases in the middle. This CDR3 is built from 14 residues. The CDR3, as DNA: TGTGCCAGCAGTCCCCAAAGGCCGGGGGAAAAACTGTTTTTT. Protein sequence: CASSPQRPGEKLFF.

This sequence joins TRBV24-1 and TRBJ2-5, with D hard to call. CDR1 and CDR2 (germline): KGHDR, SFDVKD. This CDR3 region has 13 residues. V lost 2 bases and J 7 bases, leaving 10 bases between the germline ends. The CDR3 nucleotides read TGTGCCACCAGTGATTCAGCAACGGGGACCCAGTACTTC. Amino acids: CATSDSATGTQYF.

The CDR3 spells CASSAPIPSTDTQYF. Here the CDR3 DNA reads TGTGCCAGCAGTGCTCCCATTCCTAGCACAGATACGCAGTATTTT. The J gene is TRBJ2-3, the V gene TRBV2; D is ambiguous. V lost 4 bases and J lost 0, with 11 bases in between. The CDR3 is made up of 15 amino acids. Germline CDR1 and CDR2: SNHLY and FYNNEI. Complete variable domain (other parts from reference TRBV2 and TRBJ2-3): EPEVTQTPSHQVTQMGQEVILRCVPISNHLYFYWYRQILGQKVEFLVSFYNNEISEKSEIFDDQFSVERPDGSNFTLKIRSTKLEDSAMYFCASSAPIPSTDTQYFGPGTRLTVL.